This entry is about one TCR beta chain. What this receptor recognizes is not known. Per-nucleotide qualities are absent, and no much larger clonotype sits a single base away. TCRbeta CDR3 regions were amplified from genomic DNA using the immunoSEQ Assay, a bias-controlled multiplex PCR. On the study's bioinformatics: The number of nucleated cells in each sample was estimated from the amplification of reference gene primers within the assay. To quantify the absolute abundance of each unique TCRbeta CDR3 rearrangement, sequence reads were collapsed and filtered. For each sample, productive Simpson clonality was calculated as the square root of Simpson's diversity index across productive rearrangements. Not all clones reach the TCRdb copy of this immuneACCESS table, which keeps in-frame sequences only. Checked studies attribute under half of the gap to unresolved V genes and leave the rest unexplained. D and trimming come from the DNA, and the V and J calls and clone size come from that table. Recorded for this sample are approximately 300,000 clones; approximately 85% of them occurred a single time. Roughly 4% of the sample is held by the ten biggest clonotypes.

From the cysteine through the phenylalanine, the CDR3 covers 20 amino acids. The retained sequence is limited to the CDR3, 60 bases, with the frame set at the first base. For this chain, trimming is 5 bases at the V end and 2 bases at the J end, and the number of junction bases without a gene match is 16. Via the germline V gene (reference sequence), CDR1 is LGHDT and CDR2 YNNKEL. The data derive from a study of blood T cell repertoires in COVID-19 (dated by TCRdb to 2020 to 2022). For context, the study as a whole: Samples covering the acute and convalescent phases of COVID-19 were provided by collaborators in the United States, Italy and Spain. The material from the prospective study consisted of cDNA or gDNA derived from T cells, B-cell-depleted T cells, or PBMCs. Deeply sampled blood TCRbeta repertoires from subjects exposed to, actively infected with, or recovered from COVID-19 were included in the dataset. The repertoires were released in a freely available public database meant as a resource for research on the immune response to SARS-CoV-2. Samples were obtained from the ongoing ImmuneRACE study (first 160 participants) and from about 1,300 subjects provided by 6 global collaborators. Sample metadata almost always included a de-identified subject ID, COVID-19 status, age in years and sex. Where HLA class I and class II types were available, the types were taken from metadata supplied by the sample provider, not from assay-based typing. The investigation overall reported the following: Clinical and demographic metadata were provided uncurated, with the amount varying by source and participant.

Participants in the prospective study were enrolled through a virtual design, were aged roughly 18 to 95 years, and lived in approximately 25 United States geographic areas. To assign participants to cohorts, the prospective study relied on clinical history that participants themselves reported in a screening survey and a study questionnaire. Recovered participants in ImmuneRACE Cohort 3 were defined as having two consecutive negative NP/OP PCR tests, clearance from a healthcare professional, or resolution of symptoms. In the prospective study, whole blood, serum and a nasopharyngeal or oropharyngeal swab were collected from each participant by mobile phlebotomists. Additional blood draws and questionnaires over an approximately two-month period could optionally be provided by prospective study participants. Before DNA extraction, prospective study blood samples were shipped either frozen or at room temperature.

This sequence originates from a woman aged 25 to 39 who had recovered from COVID-19. The source material was PBMCs or T cells enriched from blood (not recorded which). The sequence links TRBV3-1 (or the pseudogene TRBV3-2) to TRBJ2-3; 13 bases in the middle match TRBD2. The nucleotide sequence is TGTGCCAGCAGCGCCCCTTTGGGACTAGCGGGGCCCCTTTCCACAGATACGCAGTATTTT. Its protein reads: CASSAPLGLAGPLSTDTQYF.